One sample yielded the 28 T cell receptor beta chains listed below, sequenced in a study of blood T cell repertoires in COVID-19. Assay used: immunoSEQ multiplex PCR; TCRdb lists only in-frame clones, some missing. The sample has 150,000 to 200,000 clones; about 85% are singletons. The sequenced sample was peripheral blood. These receptor sequences come from a man between 70 and 80 years old who had recovered from COVID-19.

V gene TRBV29-1 combines with J gene TRBJ2-1; 9 positions match TRBD2. CDR3 length: 14 residues. Germline assignment: CDR1 SQVTM and CDR2 ANQGSEA. The junction had 6 bases not matched to a gene; V was cut back by 7 bases and J by 2 bases. The chain's CDR3 is CSALAGAAYNEQFF. In DNA, the CDR3 is TGCAGCGCATTAGCGGGAGCCGCCTACAATGAGCAGTTCTTC.

This clone was found once. This chain uses TRBV9 with TRBJ2-1, with a weak D call TRBD2 (6 bases). The V gene's germline CDR1 is SGDLS and CDR2 YYNGEE. The CDR3 is 13 amino acids. Trimming pared 1 base from V and 7 bases from J, leaving 9 bases between. The CDR3: CASSVMDYNEQFF. The CDR3, as DNA: TGTGCCAGCAGCGTAATGGACTATAATGAGCAGTTCTTC.

The chain combines TRBV7-2 with TRBJ2-5, with a possible D match to TRBD2 (6 bases). This CDR3 contains 16 residues. Germline V lookup: CDR1 SGHTA, CDR2 FQGNSA. Trimming stripped 5 bases from V and 5 bases from J, with 21 bases between. The CDR3 spells CASSTNGRRGGETQYF. For the CDR3, the DNA is TGTGCCAGCAGCACGAACGGACGGAGGGGCGGGGAGACCCAGTACTTC.

This clone was detected a few times. The chain joins TRBV7-2 to TRBJ2-1; D gene ambiguous. CDR3 size: 14 residues. Trimming took off 5 bases at V and 5 bases at J, with 13 bases between the two ends. Germline CDR1 and CDR2: SGHTA and FQGNSA. This CDR3 reads CASSPKRQNNEQFF. The CDR3 coding sequence is TGTGCCAGCAGCCCTAAGAGGCAAAACAATGAGCAGTTCTTC.

This sequence joins TRBV28 and TRBJ1-1; perhaps TRBD1 as D (6 bases). Germline assignment: CDR1 MDHEN and CDR2 SYDVKM. V lost 5 bases and J 2 bases, leaving 12 bases between the germline ends. The CDR3 contains 14 residues. In DNA form, the CDR3 reads TGTGCCAGCAGTCTCCCGGACAGAAACACTGAAGCTTTCTTT. Protein product: CASSLPDRNTEAFF.

The V and J genes are TRBV18 and TRBJ1-4, with D maybe TRBD1 (6 bases). The CDR3 runs to 14 residues. V was pared by 3 bases and J by 7 bases, with 12 bases between. Germline loops: CDR1 KGHSH, CDR2 LQKENI. The chain's CDR3 is CASSPQGPGEKLFF. The CDR3 nucleotides are TGTGCCAGCTCACCGCAGGGGCCGGGTGAAAAACTGTTTTTT.

The rearrangement joins TRBV3-1 (or the pseudogene TRBV3-2) to TRBJ1-1, with D maybe TRBD1 (5 bases). V was trimmed by 0 bases and J by 0 bases, leaving 5 bases between them. The CDR3 covers 14 residues. Per germline, CDR1 LGHDT and CDR2 YNNKEL (reference sequence). The CDR3 here is CASSQDRVNTEAFF. The CDR3 coding sequence is TGTGCCAGCAGCCAAGACAGGGTGAACACTGAAGCTTTCTTT.

This rearrangement joins TRBV9 to TRBJ2-7, with 16 bases that match TRBD2. The CDR3 is 17 amino acids. Germline trimming cut 2 bases from V and 6 bases from J; bases unmatched to any gene: 8. Germline CDR1 is SGDLS and CDR2 is YYNGEE. CDR3 DNA sequence: TGTGCCAGCAGCGTCGGGACTAGCGGGAGGGTATATGGCGAGCAGTACTTC. Translated: CASSVGTSGRVYGEQYF.

The chain joins TRBV9 to TRBJ1-6, with unresolved D. Looked up from germline, CDR1 is SGDLS and CDR2 is YYNGEE. With 1 base removed from V and 0 bases from J, the gap between germline ends came to 11 bases. The CDR3 length is 17 residues. The CDR3 nucleotides are TGTGCCAGCAGCGTAAAAGTCGAGAGCTCCTATAATTCACCCCTCCACTTT. Translating it yields CASSVKVESSYNSPLHF.

The chain links TRBV19 to TRBJ2-5, with a possible D match to TRBD1 (5 bases). Per the germline V gene, CDR1 is LNHDA and CDR2 is SQIVND (reference sequence). There are 13 residues in the CDR3. Trimming stripped 6 bases from V and 5 bases from J, with 13 bases between. CDR3 amino acids: CASSRQSRETQYF. Here the CDR3 DNA reads TGTGCCAGTAGCAGACAGTCTCGGGAGACCCAGTACTTC.

The chain joins TRBV11-2 to TRBJ2-5; D is possibly TRBD2 (6 bases). The CDR3 contains 17 residues. Per the germline V gene, CDR1 is SGHAT and CDR2 is FQNNGV. Trimming stripped 3 bases from V and 1 base from J, with 18 bases between. The CDR3 sequence is CASSFSQEAGTQETQYF. CDR3 in DNA: TGTGCCAGCAGCTTCTCTCAGGAAGCGGGCACCCAAGAGACCCAGTACTTC.

The table lists this clone with a count of one. This chain joins TRBV29-1 and TRBJ2-5, with 8 nucleotides matching TRBD1. Trimming at V came to 3 bases and at J to 2 bases, leaving 8 bases not matched to a gene. The CDR3 spans 15 residues. Germline lookup yields CDR1 SQVTM and CDR2 ANQGSEA. CDR3 DNA sequence: TGCAGCGTTGAGCGGTTGGGACAGGTACAAGAGACCCAGTACTTC. Its translation is CSVERLGQVQETQYF.

The V gene is TRBV6-1, the J gene TRBJ1-6; D might be TRBD1 (6 bases). Germline V gives CDR1 MNHNS, CDR2 SASEGT. The CDR3 is 17 residues long. Trimming removed 3 bases at V and 3 bases at J, with 15 bases between. CDR3 loop: CASSDDRNWVYNSPLHF. CDR3 in DNA: TGTGCCAGCAGTGATGACAGGAATTGGGTCTATAATTCACCCCTCCACTTT.

The rearrangement links TRBV27 to TRBJ2-7, with TRBD1 matching over 9 bases. V was pared by 6 bases and J by 3 bases, with 6 bases of the junction left unmatched. Germline CDR1 is MNHEY and CDR2 is SMNVEV (reference sequence). The CDR3 consists of 14 residues. As DNA, the CDR3 is TGTGCCAGCAGCCCGAGACAGGGGGGCTACGAGCAGTACTTC. It codes for CASSPRQGGYEQYF.

The CDR3 protein is CASSLASQGSSYEQYF. DNA of the CDR3: TGTGCCAGCAGCTTGGCTTCTCAGGGCTCCTCCTACGAGCAGTACTTC. V is TRBV5-4 and J is TRBJ2-7; possible D gene TRBD1, 5 bases. Germline loops: CDR1 SGHNT, CDR2 YYREEE (reference sequence). The CDR3 has 16 amino acids. Deletions cut 0 bases from V and 0 bases from J, with 13 bases between.

The chain recombines TRBV11-2 with TRBJ2-2, with 8 bases that match TRBD2. The germline V gene encodes CDR1 SGHAT and CDR2 FQNNGV. Germline trimming cut 4 bases from V and 2 bases from J; bases unmatched to any gene: 3. This CDR3 has 15 amino acids. The CDR3 region has the DNA TGTGCCAGCAGCTATAGCGGGATCAACACCGGGGAGCTGTTTTTT. Amino acids: CASSYSGINTGELFF.

About this clone itself: This sample also contains other DNA sequences that code for the same CDR3. The V gene is TRBV19, the J gene TRBJ2-2; D is undetermined. Trimming took 2 bases from V and 8 from J, leaving 6 bases between them. Per germline, CDR1 LNHDA and CDR2 SQIVND (reference sequence). The CDR3 extends over 12 amino acids. In nucleotides, the CDR3 is TGTGCCAGTAGTATACCCGGGGGGGAGCTGTTTTTT. Translated, it gives CASSIPGGELFF.

This sequence joins TRBV5-5 and TRBJ2-7, with D possibly matching TRBD2 (5 bases). There are 14 residues in the CDR3. CDR1 is SGHKS, CDR2 YYEKEE, per germline (reference sequence). The V end lost 0 bases, the J end lost 0 bases, and 7 bases lay between the germline ends. DNA of the CDR3: TGTGCCAGCAGCTTGGCCAGCGGCTCCTACGAGCAGTACTTC. Amino acid sequence: CASSLASGSYEQYF.

The chain recombines TRBV6-1 with TRBJ2-1; 9 positions agree with TRBD1. Losses at the gene ends were 2 bases for V and 4 bases for J; bases not matched to a gene: 3. The CDR3 runs to 15 residues. Germline CDR1 MNHNS, CDR2 SASEGT. CDR3: CASSERDRAYNEQFF. The CDR3 bases are TGTGCCAGCAGTGAAAGGGACAGGGCTTACAATGAGCAGTTCTTC.

The rearrangement uses TRBV10-2 and TRBJ1-3; TRBD1 is a possible D gene (6 bases). The V end lost 8 bases, the J end lost 4 bases, and 12 bases lay between the germline ends. This CDR3 has 13 residues. Germline CDR1 reads WSHSY; CDR2 reads SAAADI. This CDR3 reads CASRPGEGNTIYF. The DNA of the CDR3 is TGCGCCAGCCGACCAGGGGAAGGAAACACCATATATTTT.

CDR3 amino acids: CASSQRGYGYTF. Written as DNA, the CDR3 is TGCGCCAGCAGCCAGCGAGGCTATGGCTACACCTTC. V gene TRBV4-1 combines with J gene TRBJ1-2; D gene ambiguous. V was shortened by 3 bases and J by 4 bases, with 6 bases between the two germline ends. The CDR3 spans 12 residues. The germline CDR1 and CDR2 sequences are MGHRA and YSYEKL.

The chain couples TRBV5-6 to TRBJ1-2, with a weak D call TRBD1 (6 bases). This CDR3 is built from 15 residues. From germline, CDR1 is SGHDT and CDR2 YYEEEE. Trimming shortened V by 5 bases and J by 2 bases, and 16 bases separated the two germline ends. The CDR3 DNA reads as TGTGCCAGCAGATATCCAGGGGCTGGAAACTATGGCTACACCTTC. Protein: CASRYPGAGNYGYTF.

CDR3 amino acids: CASRRGQGADDSPLHF. The CDR3 DNA sequence: TGCGCCAGCAGGCGGGGACAGGGGGCCGATGATTCACCCCTCCACTTT. This sequence joins TRBV5-1 and TRBJ1-6; TRBD1 matches at 12 bases. The germline gives CDR1 SGHRS, CDR2 YFSETQ. V was clipped by 5 bases and J by 8 bases; unmatched bases: 8. This CDR3 spans 16 amino acids.

The chain carries TRBV28 and TRBJ2-1; 10 nucleotides match TRBD2. The CDR3 runs 16 residues. The germline CDR1 and CDR2 sequences are MDHEN and SYDVKM. J gave up 8 bases and V 1 base, and 8 bases lay outside the gene matches. CDR3 sequence (DNA): TGTGCCAGCAGTTTATCAGCTAGCGGGAGTAGGGATGAGCAGTTCTTC. This sequence encodes CASSLSASGSRDEQFF.

The chain recombines TRBV2 with TRBJ2-1, with a tentative D call TRBD2 (6 bases). This CDR3 region has 12 residues. V was trimmed by 8 bases and J by 8 bases, leaving 13 bases between them. Germline V gene lookup returns CDR1 SNHLY and CDR2 FYNNEI. The CDR3 loop is CASQGLSDEQFF. CDR3 DNA sequence: TGTGCCAGCCAAGGACTATCCGATGAGCAGTTCTTC. Drawing the rest from reference TRBV2 and TRBJ2-1, the complete variable domain is EPEVTQTPSHQVTQMGQEVILRCVPISNHLYFYWYRQILGQKVEFLVSFYNNEISEKSEIFDDQFSVERPDGSNFTLKIRSTKLEDSAMYFCASQGLSDEQFFGPGTRLTVL.

CDR3 loop: CASSLEAGVRSNEQFF. The CDR3 DNA sequence: TGCGCCAGCAGCTTGGAAGCGGGAGTCAGATCCAATGAGCAGTTCTTC. V gene TRBV5-1 combines with J gene TRBJ2-1; 8 bases map to TRBD2. Germline values: CDR1 SGHRS, CDR2 YFSETQ. The CDR3 totals 16 residues. With V trimmed by 0 bases and J by 6 bases, 8 bases remained unmatched.

Only a few counts were recorded for this clone. The chain combines TRBV6-2 or TRBV6-3 with TRBJ1-1, with TRBD1 as a possible D gene (5 bases). V lost 2 bases and J lost 3, with 10 bases in between. There are 14 residues in the CDR3. The germline CDR1 and CDR2 sequences are MNHEY and SVGEGT. CDR3 nucleotide sequence: TGTGCCAGCAGTTACCTAGGAGGGGACACTGAAGCTTTCTTT. Translating it yields CASSYLGGDTEAFF.

The chain is built from TRBV12-3 or TRBV12-4 and TRBJ2-1; no clear D gene. V was shortened by 0 bases and J by 9 bases, with 9 bases between the two germline ends. The CDR3 sequence is 13 residues long. CDR3 protein: CASSLAQNSEQFF. CDR3 coding DNA: TGTGCCAGCAGTTTAGCGCAAAACAGTGAGCAGTTCTTC.